The clone carrying this TCR beta chain was counted between two and nine times. Its antigen is unidentified. In nominal health when sampled, donors likely had unrecorded immune exposures nonetheless. The CDR3 is 14 residues long. Germline V lookup: CDR1 LGHNA, CDR2 YSLEER. The ends were cut back, 0 bases at V and 0 bases at J, with 3 bases in the middle. This entry comes from a study of cytomegalovirus exposure and HLA in healthy donors. As for the study in general: Within the Caucasian-associated ancestry cluster were roughly 82% of the 300 to 450 genotyped donors. Study-level results: The authors listed around 150 TCR beta chains as cytomegalovirus-associated. On later analysis, the bulk of CMV-associated TCR beta chains appeared to be HLA-restricted.

PCR was performed using 60 Vbeta and 13 Jbeta primers. The table came from immunoSEQ multiplex PCR; TCRdb's copy has only in-frame clones and leaves some out. The sample contains 130,000 or so clones, around 8.5% of which appear only once. V is TRBV4-3 and J is TRBJ1-5; no firm D call. Source material: PBMCs. The TCR comes from a middle-aged man in good health and CMV-seronegative. The CDR3 region has the DNA TGCGCCAGCAGCCAAGATATTAGCAATCAGCCCCAGCATTTT. Translating it yields CASSQDISNQPQHF.